This TCR beta chain was profiled in a study of blood T cells in healthy people across ages. Study details: Capturing about one barcoded beta molecule per two T cells was achieved by template switching. General observations from the study: A strong correlation between TCR beta diversity and naive T cell percentage was seen. Expanded clonotype shifts may have been confounded, as the donors had an unknown CMV status.

Per germline, CDR1 LNHNV and CDR2 YYDKDF (reference sequence). This CDR3 spans 16 amino acids. Trimming cost V 0 bases and J 0 bases, with 8 bases left between them. For this clonotype: The antigen remains unidentified.

Alongside a J-beta primer mix, a sample-barcoded 5' primer served in a second PCR lasting about 7 to 11 cycles. Every cDNA molecule bore a tag from a template-switch adaptor containing 12 random nucleotides. Each CDR3 protein gets one entry after TCRdb re-called the 5' RACE reads with MiXCR. The sample holds fewer than 2 million distinct CDR3 sequences; approximately 40% are singletons and the top ten take 20% to 25%. The specimen sequenced was blood. This receptor was identified in a human donor in good health. The chain employs TRBV15 and TRBJ1-4; the D is unclear. Here the CDR3 reads CATSRDFAATNEKLFF. CDR3 sequence (DNA): TGTGCCACCAGCAGAGACTTCGCTGCAACTAATGAAAAACTGTTTTTT.